The source of this T cell receptor (beta chain) is a study of response to subunit inactivated influenza vaccine. CDR3 size: 13 residues. The germline V and J ends were trimmed by 5 bases and 2 bases, with 10 bases remaining between them. The germline V gene encodes CDR1 SGHTA and CDR2 FQGNSA. On this clonotype: Its antigen is unknown.

TCRdb re-analysed the RT-PCR reads in MiXCR, keeping a single row per CDR3 protein. Of 530,000 or so distinct CDR3 sequences listed, about an eighth are singletons. Findings of the study overall: Authors suggested seasonal influenza vaccinations each recruit few new T cells.

This specimen was PBMCs from blood, taken on the day of vaccination. The rearrangement uses TRBV7-2 and TRBJ2-7, with D tentatively TRBD1 (6 bases). The source is a man aged 45-65 years who received an inactivated influenza vaccine. DNA for the CDR3: TGTGCCAGCAGCAACAGGGCCCCCTACGAGCAGTACTTC. This translates into CASSNRAPYEQYF.